The 6 T cell receptor beta chains listed next were all sequenced from one sample in a study of OX40 agonist ivuxolimab in advanced cancers. Profiled with immunoSEQ multiplex PCR; TCRdb holds only in-frame clones, not every one. The table records approximately 17,000 clones, 82% of them present only once. The sequenced sample was CD4+ or CD8+ T cells sorted from blood, obtained in a trial of the OX40 agonist ivuxolimab. The receptors here all came from an adult with an advanced solid tumor such as melanoma, head and neck, liver or kidney cancer.

The chain uses TRBV18 and TRBJ2-2, with a tentative D call TRBD1 (6 bases). V lost 1 base and J 6 bases, leaving 18 bases between the germline ends. The CDR3 consists of 17 residues. Germline V gene lookup returns CDR1 KGHSH and CDR2 LQKENI. CDR3 sequence: CASSPRRTDLKAGELFF. The CDR3 coding sequence is TGTGCCAGCTCACCACGCCGGACAGATCTAAAGGCCGGGGAGCTGTTTTTT.

The table lists this clone with a count of one. The CDR3 protein is CSVEARASGSTDTQYF. CDR3 nucleotide sequence: TGCAGCGTTGAAGCCAGGGCTAGCGGGAGCACAGATACGCAGTATTTT. J is TRBJ2-3 and V is TRBV29-1; 8 bases map to TRBD2. V was pared by 1 base and J by 0 bases, with 6 bases of the junction left unmatched. There are 16 residues in the CDR3. The V gene's germline CDR1 is SQVTM and CDR2 ANQGSEA.

The chain carries TRBV7-2 and TRBJ1-3; a weak D match, TRBD1 (5 bases). V lost 5 bases and J lost 2, with 13 bases in between. CDR1 is SGHTA, CDR2 FQGNSA, per germline. CDR3 length equals 15 residues. As DNA, the CDR3 is TGTGCCAGCAGCACAGGACAACCCGCTGGAAACACCATATATTTT. It specifies CASSTGQPAGNTIYF.

This chain connects TRBV6-1 to TRBJ2-3, with D unresolved. The CDR3 is 14 amino acids. The V gene's germline CDR1 is MNHNS and CDR2 SASEGT. V lost 7 bases and J 2 bases, leaving 13 bases between the germline ends. CDR3 DNA: TGTGCCAGCACCGCCGGGCTAAACACAGATACGCAGTATTTT. This translates into CASTAGLNTDTQYF.

The chain combines TRBV14 with TRBJ2-2; D might be TRBD2 (6 bases). V was shortened by 3 bases and J by 2 bases, with 16 bases between the two germline ends. This CDR3 is 17 amino acids long. The germline V gene encodes CDR1 SGHDN and CDR2 FVKESK. For the CDR3, the DNA is TGTGCCAGCAGCCAGGAGGGCTCCAGCATAAACACCGGGGAGCTGTTTTTT. Residues: CASSQEGSSINTGELFF.

The rearrangement links TRBV21-1 to TRBJ1-5. TRBV21-1 is a pseudogene segment. The CDR3 extends over 15 amino acids. For the CDR3, the DNA is TGTGCCAGCAGTCTGCCGGGTAATAGCAATCAGCCCCAGCATTTT. Translation gives CASSLPGNSNQPQHF.